This T cell receptor beta chain was recovered during a study of blood T cell repertoires in COVID-19. Study-level background: Both acute and convalescent COVID-19 samples were obtained from the United States, Italy and Spain. T cells, B-cell-depleted T cells, or PBMCs provided the cDNA or gDNA that served as material.

Germline V CDR1 and CDR2: SGHRS, YFSETQ. Trimming left V 3 bases short and J 4 bases short, with 7 bases between. The CDR3 has 13 amino acids. Authors' data handling: Reference gene primer amplification yielded estimated nucleated cell counts. Clones were read by immunoSEQ multiplex PCR, and TCRdb kept only the in-frame ones, dropping some. V and J calls and clone size are those listed in that table; D and trimming were worked out from the DNA. Seen here are more than 55,000 clones, roughly three quarters observed once, and the top ten hold 3.2%. The receptor was derived from a man aged 60 to 75 with acute or convalescent COVID-19. The sequenced material came from peripheral blood. This chain joins TRBV5-1 and TRBJ2-2, with TRBD2 as a possible D gene (5 bases). For the CDR3, the DNA is TGCGCCAGCAGCTCCGAGGGCACCGGGGAGCTGTTTTTT. As protein: CASSSEGTGELFF. Looking up the rest from reference TRBV5-1 and TRBJ2-2 gives the full variable domain: KAGVTQTPRYLIKTRGQQVTLSCSPISGHRSVSWYQQTPGQGLQFLFEYFSETQRNKGNFPGRFSGRQFSNSRSEMNVSTLELGDSALYLCASSSEGTGELFFGEGSRLTVL.